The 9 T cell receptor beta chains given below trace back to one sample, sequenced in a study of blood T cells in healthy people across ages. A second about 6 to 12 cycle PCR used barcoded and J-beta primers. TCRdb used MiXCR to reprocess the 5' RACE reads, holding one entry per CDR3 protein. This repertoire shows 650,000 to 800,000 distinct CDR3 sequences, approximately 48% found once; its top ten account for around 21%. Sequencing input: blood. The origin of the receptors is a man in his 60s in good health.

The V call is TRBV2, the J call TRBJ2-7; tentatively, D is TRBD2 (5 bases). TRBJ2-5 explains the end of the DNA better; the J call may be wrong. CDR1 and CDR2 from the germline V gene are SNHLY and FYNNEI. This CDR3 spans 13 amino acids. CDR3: CACVAGDRETQYF. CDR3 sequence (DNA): TGTGCCTGCGTAGCCGGGGATCGGGAGACCCAGTACTTC.

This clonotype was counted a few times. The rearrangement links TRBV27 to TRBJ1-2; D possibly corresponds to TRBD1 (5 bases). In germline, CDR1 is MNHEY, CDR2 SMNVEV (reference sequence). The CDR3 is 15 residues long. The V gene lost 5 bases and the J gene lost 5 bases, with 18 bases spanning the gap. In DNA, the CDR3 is TGTGCCAGCAGTCCCGGGACCCCTTCAGGGTATGGCTACACCTTC. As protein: CASSPGTPSGYGYTF.

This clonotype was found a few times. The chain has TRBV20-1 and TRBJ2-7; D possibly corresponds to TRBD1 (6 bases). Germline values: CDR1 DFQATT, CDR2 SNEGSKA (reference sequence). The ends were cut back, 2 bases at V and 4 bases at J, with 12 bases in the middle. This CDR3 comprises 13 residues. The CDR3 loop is CSARSGGWYEQYF. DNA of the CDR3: TGCAGTGCTAGAAGTGGGGGCTGGTACGAGCAGTACTTC.

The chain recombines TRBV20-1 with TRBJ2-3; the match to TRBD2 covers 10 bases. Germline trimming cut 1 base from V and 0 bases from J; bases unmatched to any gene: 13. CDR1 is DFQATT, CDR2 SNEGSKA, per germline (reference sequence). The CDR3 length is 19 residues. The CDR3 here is CSARALYGVAGGSTDTQYF. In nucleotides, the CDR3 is TGCAGTGCTAGAGCCCTCTATGGAGTAGCGGGGGGTAGCACAGATACGCAGTATTTT.

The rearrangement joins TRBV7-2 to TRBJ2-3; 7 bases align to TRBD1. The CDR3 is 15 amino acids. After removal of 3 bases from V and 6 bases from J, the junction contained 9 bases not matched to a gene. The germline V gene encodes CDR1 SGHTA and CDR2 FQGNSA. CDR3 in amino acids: CASSLGDRGYDTQYF. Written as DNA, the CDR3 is TGTGCCAGCAGCTTGGGGGACAGAGGTTACGATACGCAGTATTTT.

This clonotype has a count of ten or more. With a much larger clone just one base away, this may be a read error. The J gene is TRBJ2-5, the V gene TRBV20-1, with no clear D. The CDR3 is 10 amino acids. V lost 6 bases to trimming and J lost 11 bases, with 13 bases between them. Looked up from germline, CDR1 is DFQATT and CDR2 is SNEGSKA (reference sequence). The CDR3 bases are TGCAGTGCCACTGACAATGAGCAGTACTTC. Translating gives CSATDNEQYF.

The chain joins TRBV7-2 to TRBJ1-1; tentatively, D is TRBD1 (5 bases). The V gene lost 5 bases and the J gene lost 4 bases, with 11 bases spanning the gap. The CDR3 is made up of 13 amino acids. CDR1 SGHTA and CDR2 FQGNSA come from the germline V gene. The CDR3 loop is CASSVGRATEAFF. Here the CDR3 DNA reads TGTGCCAGCAGCGTGGGCAGGGCCACTGAAGCTTTCTTT.

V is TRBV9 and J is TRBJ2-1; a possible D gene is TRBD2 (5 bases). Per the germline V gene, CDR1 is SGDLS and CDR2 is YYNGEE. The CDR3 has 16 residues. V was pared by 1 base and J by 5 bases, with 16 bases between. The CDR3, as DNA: TGTGCCAGCAGCGTAAGTCTAGGATTTAGCGACAATGAGCAGTTCTTC. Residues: CASSVSLGFSDNEQFF.

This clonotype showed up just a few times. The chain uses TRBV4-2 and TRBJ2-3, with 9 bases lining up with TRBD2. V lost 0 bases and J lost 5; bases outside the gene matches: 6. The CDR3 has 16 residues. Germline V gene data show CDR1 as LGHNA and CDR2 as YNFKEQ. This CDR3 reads CASSQDLRGGRDTQYF. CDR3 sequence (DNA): TGTGCCAGCAGCCAAGATCTGCGGGGGGGCAGAGATACGCAGTATTTT.